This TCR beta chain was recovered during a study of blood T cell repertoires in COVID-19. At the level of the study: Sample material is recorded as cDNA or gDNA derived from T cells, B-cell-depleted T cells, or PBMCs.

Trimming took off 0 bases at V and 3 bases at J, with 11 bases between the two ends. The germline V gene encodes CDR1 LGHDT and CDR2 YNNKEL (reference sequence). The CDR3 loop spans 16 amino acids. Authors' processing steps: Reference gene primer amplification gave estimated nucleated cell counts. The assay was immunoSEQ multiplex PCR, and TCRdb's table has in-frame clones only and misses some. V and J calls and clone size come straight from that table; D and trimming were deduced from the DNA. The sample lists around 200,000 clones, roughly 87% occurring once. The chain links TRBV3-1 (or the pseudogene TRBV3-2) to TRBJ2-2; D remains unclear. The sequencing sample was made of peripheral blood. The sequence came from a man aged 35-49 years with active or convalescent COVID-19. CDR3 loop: CASSQELLEYTGELFF. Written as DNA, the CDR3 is TGTGCCAGCAGCCAAGAGCTCCTAGAATACACCGGGGAGCTGTTTTTT.